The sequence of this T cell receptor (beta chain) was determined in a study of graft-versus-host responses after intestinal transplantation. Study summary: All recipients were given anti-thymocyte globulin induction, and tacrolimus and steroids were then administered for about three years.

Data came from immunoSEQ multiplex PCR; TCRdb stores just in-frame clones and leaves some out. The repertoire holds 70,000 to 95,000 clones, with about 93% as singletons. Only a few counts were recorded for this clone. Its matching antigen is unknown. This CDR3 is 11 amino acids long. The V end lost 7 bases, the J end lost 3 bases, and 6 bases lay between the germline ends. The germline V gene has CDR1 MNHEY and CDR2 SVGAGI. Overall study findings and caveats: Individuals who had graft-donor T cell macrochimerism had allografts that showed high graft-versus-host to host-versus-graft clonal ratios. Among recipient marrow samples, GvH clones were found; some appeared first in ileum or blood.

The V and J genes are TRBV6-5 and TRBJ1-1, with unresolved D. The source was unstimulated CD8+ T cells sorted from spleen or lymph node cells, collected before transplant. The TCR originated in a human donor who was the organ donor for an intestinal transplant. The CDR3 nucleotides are TGTGCCAGCATCAGTTACACTGAAGCTTTCTTT. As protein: CASISYTEAFF.